This T cell receptor beta chain originates from a study of Tregs in tolerant kidney transplant recipients. Thawed PBMCs were FACS-sorted into unstimulated CD4+CD25+CD127- regulatory T cells, CD4+CD25- non-regulatory cells, CD4 and CD8 cells. The germline gives CDR1 SGHAT, CDR2 FQNNGV. Trimming removed 4 bases from V and 5 bases from J; junction bases left unmatched: 2. The CDR3 is made up of 14 amino acids. Sequencing used immunoSEQ multiplex PCR; TCRdb keeps in-frame clones, though not all of them. The sample has 200,000 to 300,000 clones, 65% to 85% seen once. The source of this sequence is a human donor in good health. This rearrangement joins TRBV11-2 to TRBJ2-1; TRBD2 aligns across 10 bases. The source material was CD4+ T cells from blood. The CDR3: CASSWTSGDNEQFF. In DNA, the CDR3 is TGTGCCAGCAGCTGGACTAGCGGCGACAATGAGCAGTTCTTC.